This TCR beta chain was recorded in a study of Tregs in tolerant kidney transplant recipients. Profiling relied on immunoSEQ multiplex PCR, and the TCRdb table lists in-frame clones only, not all of them. The table shows fewer than 95,000 clones, with 80% to 95% occurring only once. Recipients received nonmyeloablative bone marrow transplants from related graft donors, with transient mixed chimerism. V shed 4 bases and J shed 2 bases, with 13 bases lying between them. Germline V lookup: CDR1 SGHNT, CDR2 YYREEE (reference sequence). This CDR3 is 15 amino acids long. This chain connects TRBV5-4 to TRBJ1-3, with D possibly being TRBD1 (5 bases). This sequence was found in a human patient who received a combined kidney and bone marrow transplant. Certain T cells may be donor cells from the graft. The source material was CD4+ T cells from blood (PBMCs), sampled 12 months after the transplant. The CDR3 region has the DNA TGTGCCAGCAGCCCAACGGTAGGGGCTGGAAACACCATATATTTT. The encoded protein is CASSPTVGAGNTIYF.